These 8 T cell receptor beta chains share one sample of origin, sequenced in a study of blood T cell repertoires in COVID-19. TCRdb keeps only in-frame clones here, not all; method: immunoSEQ multiplex PCR. The data show about 160,000 clones, about 93% seen once. The specimen sequenced was peripheral blood. The receptors here all came from a woman aged 45 to 65 with acute or convalescent COVID-19.

V and J are TRBV28 and TRBJ2-2; 11 nucleotides line up with TRBD2. The CDR3 spans 16 residues. Germline V gives CDR1 MDHEN, CDR2 SYDVKM. The J segment lost 1 base and the V segment lost 5 bases, leaving 3 bases of the junction unmatched. The CDR3 protein is CASSAGTSGNTGELFF. DNA of the CDR3: TGTGCCAGCAGTGCCGGGACTAGCGGGAACACCGGGGAGCTGTTTTTT.

The chain joins TRBV10-3 to TRBJ2-7; 7 bases align to TRBD1. This CDR3 region has 14 residues. CDR1 is ENHRY and CDR2 is SYGVKD in the germline V gene. The V segment lost 3 bases and the J segment 4 bases; nucleotides outside the gene matches: 6. CDR3: CAISDEGAYYEQYF. CDR3 DNA sequence: TGTGCCATCAGTGATGAGGGGGCATATTACGAGCAGTACTTC.

This chain connects TRBV7-9 to TRBJ2-1, with 7 bases lining up with TRBD1. Germline CDR1 and CDR2: SEHNR and FQNEAQ (reference sequence). The CDR3 loop spans 15 amino acids. The trim removed 7 bases at V and 5 bases at J, leaving 11 bases unmatched. The CDR3 nucleotides are TGTGCCAGCACCTCGGTGGGGACAGCAGACAATGAGCAGTTCTTC. Protein: CASTSVGTADNEQFF.

This chain uses TRBV2 with TRBJ1-4, with D perhaps matching TRBD1 (6 bases). CDR3 size: 13 residues. Germline V gene data show CDR1 as SNHLY and CDR2 as FYNNEI. V gave up 7 bases and J gave up 6 bases, with 12 bases separating them. The CDR3 protein is CASILDRDEKLFF. The CDR3 DNA follows: TGTGCCAGCATCTTGGACAGAGATGAAAAACTGTTTTTT.

The chain links TRBV5-1 to TRBJ1-1, with a tentative D call TRBD1 (5 bases). This CDR3 is 14 amino acids long. V lost 0 bases, J lost 3 bases, and 9 bases lay in between. Per the germline V gene, CDR1 is SGHRS and CDR2 is YFSETQ. The CDR3 sequence is CASSLVSRDTEAFF. The CDR3 nucleotides are TGCGCCAGCAGCTTGGTGAGCAGGGACACTGAAGCTTTCTTT. Together with reference TRBV5-1 and TRBJ1-1, the CDR3 gives the full variable domain: KAGVTQTPRYLIKTRGQQVTLSCSPISGHRSVSWYQQTPGQGLQFLFEYFSETQRNKGNFPGRFSGRQFSNSRSEMNVSTLELGDSALYLCASSLVSRDTEAFFGQGTRLTVV.

The chain is built from TRBV2 and TRBJ1-3, with D maybe TRBD1 (5 bases). This CDR3 spans 16 amino acids. The germline V and J ends were trimmed by 1 base and 0 bases, with 10 bases remaining between them. The germline CDR1 and CDR2 sequences are SNHLY and FYNNEI. The CDR3 bases are TGTGCCAGCAGTGAAGAGACAGTCTCCTCTGGAAACACCATATATTTT. Translated: CASSEETVSSGNTIYF.

The V and J genes are TRBV28 and TRBJ1-1, with D uncertain. The germline V and J ends were trimmed by 4 bases and 1 base, with 7 bases remaining between them. Germline lookup yields CDR1 MDHEN and CDR2 SYDVKM. The CDR3 is made up of 13 amino acids. This chain's CDR3 is CASSWASNTEAFF. In DNA form, the CDR3 reads TGTGCCAGCAGTTGGGCTTCGAACACTGAAGCTTTCTTT.

This clone was counted a few times. CDR3 sequence reads: CASSVSYSYNEQFF. Here the CDR3 DNA reads TGTGCCAGCAGTGTAAGCTATTCCTACAATGAGCAGTTCTTC. The chain combines TRBV2 with TRBJ2-1; D ambiguous. V was shortened by 4 bases and J by 1 base, with 8 bases between the two germline ends. This CDR3 has 14 residues. Germline values: CDR1 SNHLY, CDR2 FYNNEI.